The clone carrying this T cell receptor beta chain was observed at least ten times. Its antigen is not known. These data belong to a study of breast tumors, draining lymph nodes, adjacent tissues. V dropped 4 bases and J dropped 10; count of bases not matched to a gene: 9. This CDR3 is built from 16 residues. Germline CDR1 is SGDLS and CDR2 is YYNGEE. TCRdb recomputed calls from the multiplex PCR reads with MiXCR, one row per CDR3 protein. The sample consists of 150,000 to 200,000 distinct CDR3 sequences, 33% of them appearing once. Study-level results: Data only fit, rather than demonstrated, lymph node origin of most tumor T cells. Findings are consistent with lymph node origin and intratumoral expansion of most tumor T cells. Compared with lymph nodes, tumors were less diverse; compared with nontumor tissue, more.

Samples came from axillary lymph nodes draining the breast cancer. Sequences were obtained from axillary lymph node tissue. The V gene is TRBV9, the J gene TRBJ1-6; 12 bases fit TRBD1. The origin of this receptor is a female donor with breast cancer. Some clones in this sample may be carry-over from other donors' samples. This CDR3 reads CASSLRPGQGASPLHF. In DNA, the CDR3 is TGTGCCAGCAGCTTACGACCGGGACAGGGGGCCTCACCCCTCCACTTT.